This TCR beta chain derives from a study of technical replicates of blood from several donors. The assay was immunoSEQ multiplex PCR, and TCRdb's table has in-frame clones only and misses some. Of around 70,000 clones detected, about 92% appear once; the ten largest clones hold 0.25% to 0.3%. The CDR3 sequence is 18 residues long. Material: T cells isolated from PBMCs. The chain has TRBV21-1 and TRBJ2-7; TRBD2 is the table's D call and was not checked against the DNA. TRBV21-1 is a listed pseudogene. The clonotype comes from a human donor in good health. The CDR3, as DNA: TGTGCCAGCAGCGGGGGACTAGCGGGAGATGAAAGCTCCTACGAGCAGTACTTC. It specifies CASSGGLAGDESSYEQYF.